These 22 T cell receptor beta chains originate from one sample sequenced in a study of shared clonotypes between healthy human individuals. Some clones are missing from TCRdb's copy, which holds only in-frame ones; the method was immunoSEQ multiplex PCR. The table lists some 500,000 clones, roughly four fifths of them singletons. The source material was PBMCs. Receptors were obtained from a woman between 40 and 50 years old in good health. Some clones in this sample may be carry-over from other donors' samples.

Comments on this clone: A much larger clone lies a single base off, so this may be a read error. This chain connects TRBV7-2 to TRBJ2-3; possible D gene TRBD2, 5 bases. Germline V gene data show CDR1 as SGHTA and CDR2 as FQGNSA. Trimming removed 5 bases at V and 2 bases at J, with 17 bases between. The CDR3 consists of 16 residues. As DNA, the CDR3 is TGTGCCAGCAGCATAGACCCGAGTAGCGTCACAGATACGCAGTATTTT. Its translation is CASSIDPSSVTDTQYF.

The chain has TRBV5-1 and TRBJ2-7, with 8 bases matching TRBD1. V was clipped by 3 bases and J by 6 bases; unmatched bases: 11. The CDR3 loop spans 15 amino acids. Looked up from germline, CDR1 is SGHRS and CDR2 is YFSETQ. The CDR3 protein is CASSSLGPGGGEQYF. The CDR3 DNA reads as TGCGCCAGCAGCTCCCTAGGCCCAGGGGGCGGCGAGCAGTACTTC.

Turning to this clone: A read error likely explains this, since a far larger clone differs by one base. This chain links TRBV5-8 with TRBJ2-7; D is unresolved. The CDR3 sequence is 13 residues long. V dropped 1 base and J dropped 0 bases, with 5 bases sitting between them. In germline, CDR1 is SGHTS, CDR2 YDEGEE. The CDR3 loop is CASSLQDSYEQYF. CDR3 sequence (DNA): TGTGCCAGCAGCTTGCAGGACTCCTACGAGCAGTACTTC.

Points on this clone: This probably arose from a read error, given a far larger clone one base away. The chain combines TRBV2 with TRBJ2-7; D is ambiguous. The V gene's germline CDR1 is SNHLY and CDR2 FYNNEI. The CDR3 spans 13 residues. CDR3 nucleotides: TGTGCCAGCACTCAAGAGGCCTTCTACGAGCCGTACTTC. This codes for CASTQEAFYEPYF.

This clone showed up many times. Other DNA sequences within the sample encode an identical CDR3. The CDR3 loop is CASSQTSGSSEQFF. DNA for the CDR3: TGTGCCAGCAGCCAGACTAGCGGGAGCAGTGAGCAGTTCTTC. V usage is TRBV7-6 and J usage is TRBJ2-1; 12 positions match TRBD2. Germline V gene lookup returns CDR1 SGHVS and CDR2 FNYEAQ. V lost 5 bases and J lost 9; bases outside the gene matches: 5. CDR3 length equals 14 residues.

The chain uses TRBV6-1 and TRBJ2-5, with unresolved D. TRBJ2-7 matches the DNA end more closely, so the J call is doubtful. Germline loops: CDR1 MNHNS, CDR2 SASEGT. The CDR3 is 15 residues long. The CDR3 DNA reads as TGTGCCAGCAGTGAAGAGGGCATTTCCTCCTACGAGCAGTACTTC. Its translation: CASSEEGISSYEQYF.

J is TRBJ2-7 and V is TRBV10-3; tentatively, D is TRBD2 (6 bases). From germline, CDR1 is ENHRY and CDR2 SYGVKD. V lost 1 base to trimming and J lost 2 bases, with 12 bases between them. The CDR3 is made up of 15 amino acids. CDR3 residues: CAISELTRGTYEQYF. The CDR3 DNA is TGTGCCATCAGTGAGTTGACTAGAGGGACCTACGAGCAGTACTTC.

This chain joins TRBV6-1 and TRBJ2-7; 8 bases align to TRBD1. Germline loops: CDR1 MNHNS, CDR2 SASEGT. V was clipped by 5 bases and J by 2 bases; unmatched bases: 2. The CDR3 extends over 13 amino acids. The CDR3 DNA sequence: TGTGCCAGCAGTCGGGACAGGACCTACGAGCAGTACTTC. This translates into CASSRDRTYEQYF.

This clone was found once. The chain recombines TRBV4-2 with TRBJ1-4; a possible D gene is TRBD1 (6 bases). The length of the CDR3 is 13 residues. Germline values: CDR1 LGHNA, CDR2 YNFKEQ. The V gene lost 0 bases and the J gene lost 13 bases, with 12 bases spanning the gap. CDR3 in DNA: TGTGCCAGCAGCCAAGATGAGGACAGAAGACTGTTTTTT. Amino acids: CASSQDEDRRLFF.

This chain connects TRBV28 to TRBJ2-1, with 10 nucleotides matching TRBD2. Per the germline V gene, CDR1 is MDHEN and CDR2 is SYDVKM. CDR3 size: 17 residues. Trimming cost V 4 bases and J 5 bases; bases outside gene matches: 11. CDR3 loop: CASSSIGLADTNNEQFF. As DNA, the CDR3 is TGTGCCAGCAGTTCCATCGGACTAGCGGACACCAACAATGAGCAGTTCTTC. The complete variable domain, with remaining parts taken from reference TRBV28 and TRBJ2-1, reads DVKVTQSSRYLVKRTGEKVFLECVQDMDHENMFWYRQDPGLGLRLIYFSYDVKMKEKGDIPEGYSVSREKKERFSLILESASTNQTSMYLCASSSIGLADTNNEQFFGPGTRLTVL.

The chain joins TRBV10-2 to TRBJ2-2; D is possibly TRBD2 (5 bases). Germline V gene lookup returns CDR1 WSHSY and CDR2 SAAADI. This CDR3 contains 15 residues. Trimming took 4 bases from V and 6 from J, leaving 15 bases between them. The CDR3 protein is CASSVLGVGAGELFF. The CDR3 nucleotides are TGCGCCAGCAGTGTGTTGGGAGTAGGCGCCGGGGAGCTGTTTTTT.

This rearrangement joins TRBV7-2 to TRBJ2-2; D is unclear. Between the trimmed V and J ends, which lost 1 base and 7 bases, there was a span of 7 bases. There are 13 residues in the CDR3. Looked up from germline, CDR1 is SGHTA and CDR2 is FQGNSA. CDR3 sequence: CASSLGYFGELFF. In nucleotides, the CDR3 is TGTGCCAGCAGCTTAGGCTATTTCGGGGAGCTGTTTTTT.

V gene TRBV28 combines with J gene TRBJ2-5, with D unresolved. Deletions cut 6 bases from V and 3 bases from J, with 14 bases between. CDR3 length: 14 amino acids. The germline V gene encodes CDR1 MDHEN and CDR2 SYDVKM. The CDR3 coding sequence is TGTGCCAGCAGCTTGACCCGGGCAGAAGAGACCCAGTACTTC. Protein sequence: CASSLTRAEETQYF.

Turning to this clone: It is likely a read error: a sequence one base away is far more abundant. The chain is built from TRBV25-1 and TRBJ2-7, with D possibly matching TRBD2 (6 bases). Germline CDR1 is MGHDK and CDR2 is SYGVNS. With 3 bases removed from V and 4 bases from J, the gap between germline ends came to 13 bases. This CDR3 is 14 amino acids long. Here the CDR3 DNA reads TGTGCCAGCAGTGACCGGGACGGGGGTTACGAGCAGTACTTC. Translated: CASSDRDGGYEQYF.

V gene TRBV29-1 combines with J gene TRBJ1-2; 9 bases are a match to TRBD1. Per the germline V gene, CDR1 is SQVTM and CDR2 is ANQGSEA. This CDR3 spans 13 amino acids. Trimming took 6 bases from V and 6 from J; bases not matched to a gene: 8. The CDR3 is CSVSGTGYNGYTF. CDR3 in DNA: TGCAGCGTCTCCGGGACAGGGTATAATGGCTACACCTTC.

The V and J genes are TRBV28 and TRBJ2-7, with D maybe TRBD2 (7 bases). Trimming removed 6 bases from V and 3 bases from J, with 18 bases in between. This CDR3 region has 15 residues. The germline V gene encodes CDR1 MDHEN and CDR2 SYDVKM. CDR3 protein: CASSPPGEGVYEQYF. CDR3 DNA: TGTGCCAGCAGCCCCCCCGGGGAGGGGGTCTACGAGCAGTACTTC.

The chain combines TRBV11-2 with TRBJ1-5; D possibly corresponds to TRBD1 (6 bases). Germline-derived CDR1 and CDR2 are SGHAT and FQNNGV. The V and J ends lost 0 bases and 7 bases respectively, with 16 bases between them. The CDR3 sequence is 16 residues long. The CDR3 sequence: CASSLDRAGAGQPQHF. The CDR3 nucleotides are TGTGCCAGCAGCTTAGATCGAGCGGGGGCAGGGCAGCCCCAGCATTTT.

The chain combines TRBV20-1 with TRBJ2-3, with TRBD1 as a possible D gene (6 bases). This CDR3 spans 11 amino acids. V shed 6 bases and J shed 5 bases, with 9 bases lying between them. In germline, CDR1 is DFQATT, CDR2 SNEGSKA (reference sequence). CDR3 residues: CSALQGDTQYF. The DNA of the CDR3 is TGCAGTGCCTTACAGGGAGATACGCAGTATTTT.

V and J are TRBV27 and TRBJ2-1, with TRBD2 identical over 10 bases. The trim removed 4 bases at V and 6 bases at J, leaving 6 bases unmatched. This CDR3 is 15 amino acids long. Germline-derived CDR1 and CDR2 are MNHEY and SMNVEV (reference sequence). The CDR3 DNA sequence: TGTGCCAGCAGTTCGTCGCTAGCGGGAGCCAATGAGCAGTTCTTC. Encoded protein: CASSSSLAGANEQFF.

As for this clone: Distinct nucleotide sequences in the sample also encode this CDR3. V gene TRBV18 combines with J gene TRBJ2-3, with unresolved D. Germline CDR1 reads KGHSH; CDR2 reads LQKENI. The CDR3 totals 14 residues. Trimming took 3 bases from V and 0 from J, leaving 7 bases between them. The CDR3 is CASSPVASTDTQYF. CDR3 bases: TGTGCCAGCTCACCGGTAGCTAGCACAGATACGCAGTATTTT.

This chain connects TRBV2 to TRBJ1-3; D is ambiguous. The CDR3 has 12 residues. The germline V gene encodes CDR1 SNHLY and CDR2 FYNNEI. V was clipped by 7 bases and J by 4 bases, with 8 bases between them. The CDR3 protein is CASTGLGNTIYF. CDR3 nucleotides: TGTGCCAGCACGGGGTTAGGAAACACCATATATTTT.

This chain links TRBV30 with TRBJ2-7; 13 bases are shared with TRBD2. CDR1 is GTSNPN, CDR2 SVGIG, per germline (reference sequence). This CDR3 contains 15 residues. V dropped 3 bases and J dropped 7; count of bases not matched to a gene: 9. CDR3 sequence: CAWRLAGGPKGEQYF. The CDR3, as DNA: TGTGCCTGGAGACTAGCGGGAGGGCCGAAGGGGGAGCAGTACTTC.